This TCR beta chain came from a study of T cell repertoires in cytomegalovirus infection. Turning to the study itself: Public TCR beta signatures were indicative of both CMV infection and a matching HLA type.

General study points: Cumulated frequencies of public TCR beta families served to identify carriers of CMV plus the relevant HLA.

In this sample, this clonotype turned up a few times. The antigen is undetermined. From the reads, TCRdb called clonotypes with MiXCR, one entry per CDR3 protein. The top ten clones hold around 13% of a sample with fewer than 550,000 distinct CDR3 sequences, 26% of them seen once. The V and J ends lost 7 bases and 2 bases respectively, with 20 bases between them. The CDR3 has 16 residues. This rearrangement joins TRBV12-3 or TRBV12-4 to TRBJ1-1; D ambiguous. Input material: PBMCs. This receptor was obtained from a human donor in good health (CMV status not recorded). Some clones in this sample may be carry-over from other donors' samples. Written as DNA, the CDR3 is TGTGCCAGCACCCCCACCCTGGACGGCTTCAACACTGAAGCTTTCTTT. This translates into CASTPTLDGFNTEAFF.